A selection of T cell receptor beta chains follows, all from one sample in a study of T cell repertoires in ileal Crohn's disease. Data came from immunoSEQ multiplex PCR; TCRdb stores just in-frame clones and leaves some out. This table holds some 6,700 clones, approximately 83% found once. The sample consisted of ileal tissue. These receptors were obtained from an adult with Crohn's disease. Both conserved end residues are part of each CDR3.

v_call	j_call	cdr3_aa
TRBV6-4	TRBJ2-2	CASRTTVTGELFF
TRBV6-5	TRBJ1-4	CASSFGGGEKLFF
TRBV28	-	CASSLYSGRTYEQYF
TRBV28	TRBJ1-2	CASAKPGQGAYGYTF
TRBV15	TRBJ2-2	CATSRDIGSGPGELFF
TRBV19	TRBJ1-1	CASTGPLEAFF
TRBV5-1	TRBJ2-1	CASSPYGRQRYEQFF
TRBV29-1	TRBJ2-1	CSVPAPSYNEQFF
TRBV7-9	TRBJ1-4	CASSLEWTANEKLFF
TRBV11-2	TRBJ2-7	CASSSAGTGFSYEQYF
TRBV30	TRBJ1-2	CAWSILNYGYTF
TRBV6-4	TRBJ2-5	CASSPTSGSAETQYF
TRBV2	TRBJ1-5	CAGGTDNHQPQHF
TRBV6-4	TRBJ2-7	CASSDQAGSHEQYF
TRBV11-2	TRBJ2-1	CASSLREGQGFF
TRBV5-6	TRBJ1-1	CASSPRIAGRDTEAFF
TRBV5-1	TRBJ2-1	CASSPTSGSSYNEQFF
TRBV28	TRBJ2-7	CASSYQGDYEQYF
TRBV5-5	TRBJ1-5	CASSLHPGLNQPQHF
TRBV6-1	TRBJ2-5	CASSIQGGQETQYF
TRBV6-6	TRBJ2-7	CASSYSGLAGVPEQYF
TRBV7-8	TRBJ2-7	CASSFLAGVWEQYF
TRBV7-2	TRBJ2-5	CASSDWGLLQETQYF
TRBV30	TRBJ2-6	CAWSRGTGANVLTF
TRBV11-2	TRBJ2-1	CASSLISYNEQFF
TRBV6-5	TRBJ1-2	CASSEGRNYGYTF
TRBV5-4	TRBJ2-7	CASTLGDEQYF
TRBV18	TRBJ1-3	CASSVTDSGNTIYF
TRBV7-8	TRBJ2-6	CASSGRGRETGANVLTF
TRBV12-5	TRBJ1-2	CASGLAFWDRTNYGYTF
TRBV5-1	TRBJ2-2	CASTPGLAGGPTGELFF
TRBV7-8	TRBJ2-7	CASSSQGTSGSSSSYEQYF
TRBV20-1	TRBJ2-1	CSANRNNEQFF
TRBV2	TRBJ2-2	CASTPWGVGTGELFF
TRBV11-1	TRBJ1-1	CASSFSGLNTEAFF
TRBV19	TRBJ2-7	CASSIKPQGSSGAYEQYF
TRBV29-1	TRBJ1-3	CSVDGGISGNTIYF
TRBV7-2	TRBJ2-5	CASSIPSGLYQETQYF
TRBV2	TRBJ2-3	CATSLTDTQYF
TRBV28	-	CASSPGLETYEQYF
TRBV4-2	TRBJ2-7	CASSLGRNGEQYF
TRBV18	TRBJ2-3	CASSRISSGTEGNTQYF
TRBV5-1	TRBJ1-1	CASSLQGNTEAFF
TRBV4-1	TRBJ2-2	CASSHHLQDPLGTGELFF
TRBV5-1	TRBJ2-1	CASSLLAGGTYNEQFF
TRBV19	TRBJ1-5	CASSVKGTGASQPQHF